The 28 T cell receptor beta chains below were found in one sample sequenced in a study of T cell changes during pregnancy in multiple sclerosis. Profiling relied on immunoSEQ multiplex PCR, and the TCRdb table lists in-frame clones only, not all of them. The sample consists of about 67,000 clones, approximately 93% of them appearing once. The material was peripheral blood, obtained in the second trimester of pregnancy. Every receptor here comes from a female donor with multiple sclerosis, enrolled in a pregnancy study.

This clone was seen once. CDR3 residues: CASRMGLAVYNEQFF. As DNA, the CDR3 is TGTGCCAGCAGAATGGGACTAGCGGTCTACAATGAGCAGTTCTTC. The V and J genes are TRBV7-9 and TRBJ2-1; TRBD2 matches 11 bases. This CDR3 spans 15 amino acids. In germline, CDR1 is SEHNR, CDR2 FQNEAQ (reference sequence). V dropped 6 bases and J dropped 3; count of bases not matched to a gene: 4.

The CDR3 nucleotides are TGTGCCACTAGACCGGGTATGAACACTGAAGCTTTCTTT. Translated, it gives CATRPGMNTEAFF. The chain is built from TRBV28 and TRBJ1-1; D gene unclear. The CDR3 length is 13 residues. The ends were cut back, 10 bases at V and 0 bases at J, with 12 bases in the middle. Germline values: CDR1 MDHEN, CDR2 SYDVKM.

The chain combines TRBV9 with TRBJ2-5; possibly TRBD1 for D (7 bases). Between the trimmed V and J ends, which lost 6 bases and 4 bases, there was a span of 19 bases. In germline, CDR1 is SGDLS, CDR2 YYNGEE. The CDR3 is made up of 15 amino acids. CDR3 sequence (DNA): TGTGCCAGCACCACTGGAGGGACAGCCTCAGAGACCCAGTACTTC. Its translation is CASTTGGTASETQYF.

The chain recombines TRBV9 with TRBJ2-2, with TRBD2 matching over 12 bases. V was pared by 4 bases and J by 7 bases, with 14 bases of the junction left unmatched. The length of the CDR3 is 18 residues. Germline V gene data show CDR1 as SGDLS and CDR2 as YYNGEE. The CDR3 DNA follows: TGTGCCAGCAGCCCCAGGGCTAGCGGGGGGGCCAAGGGCGGGGAGCTGTTTTTT. Protein sequence: CASSPRASGGAKGGELFF.

This chain links TRBV5-1 with TRBJ1-6; 9 bases align to TRBD1. The V gene's germline CDR1 is SGHRS and CDR2 YFSETQ. V lost 0 bases to trimming and J lost 4 bases; unmatched junction nucleotides: 2. The CDR3 is 16 amino acids. The CDR3 region is CASSLGGQGYNSPLHF. CDR3 in DNA: TGCGCCAGCAGCTTGGGGGGACAGGGATATAATTCACCCCTCCACTTT. The full variable domain, its missing parts supplied by reference TRBV5-1 and TRBJ1-6, is KAGVTQTPRYLIKTRGQQVTLSCSPISGHRSVSWYQQTPGQGLQFLFEYFSETQRNKGNFPGRFSGRQFSNSRSEMNVSTLELGDSALYLCASSLGGQGYNSPLHFGNGTRLTVT.

V gene TRBV30 combines with J gene TRBJ1-3; 9 bases are a match to TRBD1. Germline assignment: CDR1 GTSNPN and CDR2 SVGIG (reference sequence). The ends lost 2 bases at V and 0 bases at J; junction bases unmatched: 5. The CDR3 extends over 16 amino acids. CDR3 residues: CAWSSGTGSSGNTIYF. DNA for the CDR3: TGTGCCTGGAGTTCCGGGACAGGGAGCTCTGGAAACACCATATATTTT.

The chain has TRBV11-3 and TRBJ1-1; 7 bases fit TRBD1. With 1 base clipped from V and 4 bases from J, the junction kept 3 bases outside the gene matches. Germline V lookup: CDR1 SGHNT, CDR2 YENEEA. The CDR3 sequence is 14 residues long. DNA of the CDR3: TGTGCCAGCAGCTTAGTTCAGGGGGGCACTGAAGCTTTCTTT. Translating gives CASSLVQGGTEAFF. Variable domain in full (rest from reference TRBV11-3 and TRBJ1-1): EAGVVQSPRYKIIEKKQPVAFWCNPISGHNTLYWYLQNLGQGPELLIRYENEEAVDDSQLPKDRFSAERLKGVDSTLKIQPAELGDSAVYLCASSLVQGGTEAFFGQGTRLTVV.

The V gene is TRBV18, the J gene TRBJ1-1, with a tentative D call TRBD1 (5 bases). V lost 3 bases and J 0 bases, leaving 8 bases between the germline ends. The CDR3 extends over 14 amino acids. Germline V gives CDR1 KGHSH, CDR2 LQKENI. The CDR3: CASSPGGMNTEAFF. CDR3 sequence (DNA): TGTGCCAGCTCACCCGGGGGAATGAACACTGAAGCTTTCTTT.

This clone was seen a few times. V is TRBV7-8 and J is TRBJ2-7; maybe TRBD1 (5 bases). Trimming took off 5 bases at V and 2 bases at J, with 19 bases between the two ends. Germline CDR1 and CDR2: SGHVS and FQNEAQ. The length of the CDR3 is 16 residues. The CDR3 nucleotides are TGTGCCAGCAGCCCCCGTGAGGACACCAAAACCTACGAGCAGTACTTC. Translating it yields CASSPREDTKTYEQYF. Complete variable domain (other parts from reference TRBV7-8 and TRBJ2-7): GAGVSQSPRYKVAKRGQDVALRCDPISGHVSLFWYQQALGQGPEFLTYFQNEAQLDKSGLPSDRFFAERPEGSVSTLKIQRTQQEDSAVYLCASSPREDTKTYEQYFGPGTRLTVT.

The J gene is TRBJ2-5, the V gene TRBV19, with D uncertain. V shed 4 bases and J shed 5 bases, with 11 bases lying between them. The CDR3 is 13 amino acids. CDR1 and CDR2 (germline): LNHDA, SQIVND (reference sequence). The CDR3 spells CASSKRPEETQYF. CDR3 bases: TGTGCCAGTAGTAAACGCCCGGAGGAGACCCAGTACTTC.

The chain is built from TRBV2 and TRBJ1-1; 7 bases align to TRBD1. The length of the CDR3 is 13 residues. The V gene's germline CDR1 is SNHLY and CDR2 FYNNEI. Unmatched junction bases numbered 2, after V lost 6 bases and J lost 1 base. For the CDR3, the DNA is TGTGCCAGCAGGGGACAGCAGAACACTGAAGCTTTCTTT. Translation gives CASRGQQNTEAFF.

The J gene is TRBJ1-2, the V gene TRBV7-2; D might be TRBD1 (5 bases). The CDR3 is 15 amino acids. Trimming stripped 5 bases from V and 3 bases from J, with 16 bases between. Germline loops: CDR1 SGHTA, CDR2 FQGNSA. The CDR3 is CASSPGTRPYYGYTF. CDR3 nucleotide sequence: TGTGCCAGCAGCCCTGGGACTAGACCCTACTATGGCTACACCTTC.

Only a few counts were recorded for this clone. The chain joins TRBV7-9 to TRBJ1-3; 7 nucleotides align to TRBD1. V was pared by 3 bases and J by 0 bases, with 8 bases of the junction left unmatched. Germline values: CDR1 SEHNR, CDR2 FQNEAQ (reference sequence). The CDR3 is made up of 17 amino acids. The DNA for the CDR3 is TGTGCCAGCAGCTTCTCCGGGACAGTTAACTCTGGAAACACCATATATTTT. Residues: CASSFSGTVNSGNTIYF.

As concerns this clone: In the same sample, other DNA sequences code for this CDR3. This chain joins TRBV9 and TRBJ2-5; 11 bases fit TRBD1. After removal of 3 bases from V and 5 bases from J, the junction contained 6 bases not matched to a gene. The CDR3 has 15 residues. In germline, CDR1 is SGDLS, CDR2 YYNGEE. The CDR3 nucleotides are TGTGCCAGCAGCGGTGGACAGGGGGCTGGGGAGACCCAGTACTTC. Its protein is CASSGGQGAGETQYF. Using reference TRBV9 and TRBJ2-5 for the parts outside the CDR3, the full variable domain is DSGVTQTPKHLITATGQRVTLRCSPRSGDLSVYWYQQSLDQGLQFLIQYYNGEERAKGNILERFSAQQFPDLHSELNLSSLELGDSALYFCASSGGQGAGETQYFGPGTRLLVL.

The chain has TRBV7-9 and TRBJ1-1; no firm D call. V was cut by 5 bases and J by 3 bases, with 10 bases left in between. The germline CDR1 and CDR2 sequences are SEHNR and FQNEAQ (reference sequence). The CDR3 sequence is 13 residues long. This CDR3 is CASSQQEDTEAFF. Here the CDR3 DNA reads TGTGCCAGCAGCCAACAAGAGGACACTGAAGCTTTCTTT.

The J gene is TRBJ2-1, the V gene TRBV7-6, with 9 bases fitting TRBD2. CDR1 and CDR2 from the germline V gene are SGHVS and FNYEAQ. CDR3 length: 16 residues. Trimming took 2 bases from V and 2 from J; bases not matched to a gene: 4. CDR3 region: CASSLFEREAYNEQFF. CDR3 DNA: TGTGCCAGCAGCTTATTCGAGCGGGAGGCCTACAATGAGCAGTTCTTC.

V is TRBV6-5 and J is TRBJ1-6; the match to TRBD1 covers 8 bases. Germline V gives CDR1 MNHEY, CDR2 SVGAGI. This CDR3 spans 14 amino acids. V lost 7 bases, J lost 8 bases, and 7 bases stayed unmatched. The CDR3 region is CASNIDRGHSPLHF. CDR3 nucleotides: TGTGCCAGCAACATCGACAGGGGACATTCACCCCTCCACTTT.

The chain has TRBV5-1 and TRBJ2-2, with 12 nucleotides matching TRBD2. The trim removed 1 base at V and 4 bases at J, leaving 8 bases unmatched. Germline loops: CDR1 SGHRS, CDR2 YFSETQ. CDR3 length equals 18 residues. CDR3 in amino acids: CASSLQSSGGAGTGELFF. CDR3 in DNA: TGCGCCAGCAGCTTGCAGTCTAGCGGGGGGGCTGGCACCGGGGAGCTGTTTTTT.

The chain recombines TRBV19 with TRBJ2-5; D is perhaps TRBD1 (5 bases). Trimming took off 9 bases at V and 7 bases at J, with 15 bases between the two ends. Germline CDR1 LNHDA, CDR2 SQIVND (reference sequence). The CDR3 runs 12 residues. CDR3 sequence reads: CASTTVRVTQYF. For the CDR3, the DNA is TGTGCCAGCACGACAGTTCGGGTGACCCAGTACTTC.

This clone was seen just once. Here the CDR3 DNA reads TGCGCCAGCAGTGAAGGGGGAAGATACGAGCAGTACTTC. It yields the protein CASSEGGRYEQYF. The chain joins TRBV10-2 to TRBJ2-7; D might be TRBD1 (6 bases). Trimming took 3 bases from V and 4 from J, leaving 10 bases between them. CDR1 and CDR2 (germline): WSHSY, SAAADI. The CDR3 is 13 residues long.

V is TRBV6-5 and J is TRBJ2-7; 7 bases map to TRBD2. J gave up 4 bases and V 2 bases, and 5 bases lay outside the gene matches. The V gene's germline CDR1 is MNHEY and CDR2 SVGAGI. The CDR3 contains 14 residues. CDR3 loop: CASSYRGRGYEQYF. In DNA, the CDR3 is TGTGCCAGCAGTTACAGAGGGAGGGGATACGAGCAGTACTTC.

This chain uses TRBV14 with TRBJ2-7; D gene unclear. This CDR3 is built from 15 residues. Germline CDR1 and CDR2: SGHDN and FVKESK. V was shortened by 0 bases and J by 1 base, with 10 bases between the two germline ends. The CDR3 DNA is TGTGCCAGCAGCCAAGACACAGACCTTTCCTACGAGCAGTACTTC. It translates to CASSQDTDLSYEQYF.

The chain combines TRBV29-1 with TRBJ2-2; D is unclear. The CDR3 length is 13 residues. CDR1 and CDR2 from the germline V gene are SQVTM and ANQGSEA. The V end was cut by 1 base, the J end by 2 bases, with 5 bases between. CDR3 protein: CSVEGSNTGELFF. Written as DNA, the CDR3 is TGCAGCGTTGAAGGGAGCAACACCGGGGAGCTGTTTTTT.

The V call is TRBV5-1, the J call TRBJ1-5, with D possibly being TRBD1 (6 bases). Trimming pared 0 bases from V and 3 bases from J, leaving 10 bases between. Germline V CDR1 and CDR2: SGHRS, YFSETQ. The CDR3 contains 15 residues. This CDR3 is CASSLEGGINQPQHF. The DNA for the CDR3 is TGCGCCAGCAGCTTGGAAGGGGGAATCAATCAGCCCCAGCATTTT.

The J gene is TRBJ1-1, the V gene TRBV6-5; a possible D gene is TRBD1 (5 bases). V lost 6 bases to trimming and J lost 2 bases, with 10 bases between them. From germline, CDR1 is MNHEY and CDR2 SVGAGI. CDR3 size: 13 residues. In DNA form, the CDR3 reads TGTGCCAGCAGCCTAGGGGCTAACACTGAAGCTTTCTTT. As protein: CASSLGANTEAFF.

The chain couples TRBV6-4 to TRBJ2-1; TRBD2 matches at 16 bases. This CDR3 is built from 18 residues. CDR1 MRHNA and CDR2 SNTAGT come from the germline V gene. The V segment lost 6 bases and the J segment 0 bases; nucleotides outside the gene matches: 5. CDR3 bases: TGTGCCAGCAGCTCGGGACTAGCGGGAGGGAGCTCCTACAATGAGCAGTTCTTC. Translation: CASSSGLAGGSSYNEQFF.

The sample holds one count of this clone. The genes are TRBV6-5 and TRBJ1-3, with D possibly matching TRBD1 (6 bases). CDR1 and CDR2 (germline): MNHEY, SVGAGI. Trimming took off 6 bases at V and 0 bases at J, with 15 bases between the two ends. This CDR3 is 16 amino acids long. For the CDR3, the DNA is TGTGCCAGCAGCTACCCCCGAGGGGGCTCTGGAAACACCATATATTTT. It encodes CASSYPRGGSGNTIYF.

V is TRBV7-7 and J is TRBJ2-5, with 11 bases fitting TRBD1. Germline V lookup: CDR1 SSHAT, CDR2 FNYEAQ (reference sequence). The CDR3 is 13 residues long. Trimming took 10 bases from V and 5 from J; bases not matched to a gene: 6. The CDR3 reads CATGQGAEETQYF. CDR3 bases: TGTGCCACAGGACAGGGGGCAGAGGAGACCCAGTACTTC.